This passage covers 32 T cell receptor beta chains from one sample sequenced in a study of blood T cell repertoires in COVID-19. The assay was immunoSEQ multiplex PCR, and TCRdb's table has in-frame clones only and misses some. The sample lists roughly 110,000 clones; roughly four fifths were seen once. Sample: peripheral blood. These receptors all come from a woman aged 55 to 70 with acute or convalescent COVID-19.

This clone was found once. The chain links TRBV6-6 to TRBJ2-1, with D hard to call. The CDR3 is made up of 16 amino acids. The V end lost 5 bases, the J end lost 5 bases, and 19 bases lay between the germline ends. Germline V lookup: CDR1 MNHNY, CDR2 SVGAGI (reference sequence). The CDR3 DNA reads TGTGCCAGCAGTCCGCGTGTTACTCCTTACCACAATGAGCAGTTCTTC. Translating it yields CASSPRVTPYHNEQFF.

CDR3 sequence (DNA): TGTGCCAGCAGCCAGCGGGAGGCCACCTACGAGCAGTACTTC. This encodes CASSQREATYEQYF. The chain carries TRBV3-1 (or the pseudogene TRBV3-2) and TRBJ2-7; 8 bases line up with TRBD2. The V gene's germline CDR1 is LGHDT and CDR2 YNNKEL (reference sequence). V was pared by 3 bases and J by 2 bases, with 3 bases of the junction left unmatched. The CDR3 spans 14 residues.

The rearrangement uses TRBV14 and TRBJ2-7, with a tentative D call TRBD1 (6 bases). The CDR3 spans 13 residues. V lost 4 bases to trimming and J lost 3 bases, with 10 bases between them. CDR1 SGHDN and CDR2 FVKESK come from the germline V gene. The CDR3 DNA reads as TGTGCCAGCAGCCCGGACAGTTTCTACGAGCAGTACTTC. It yields the protein CASSPDSFYEQYF.

There are many counts of this clone. V and J are TRBV6-1 and TRBJ2-6, with D maybe TRBD1 (5 bases). The CDR3 sequence is 15 residues long. V lost 3 bases and J 1 base, leaving 7 bases between the germline ends. CDR1 is MNHNS, CDR2 SASEGT, per germline. CDR3 nucleotide sequence: TGTGCCAGCAGTGATGGACAATCTGGGGCCAACGTCCTGACTTTC. This translates into CASSDGQSGANVLTF.

The CDR3 loop reads CAWSVEFDGELFF. CDR3 bases: TGTGCCTGGAGTGTAGAGTTCGACGGGGAGCTGTTTTTT. The V and J genes are TRBV30 and TRBJ2-2; D gene uncertain. The CDR3 extends over 13 amino acids. V lost 0 bases to trimming and J lost 7 bases, with 9 bases between them. Germline CDR1 is GTSNPN and CDR2 is SVGIG (reference sequence). Filled out from reference TRBV30 and TRBJ2-2, the complete variable domain reads SQTIHQWPATLVQPVGSPLSLECTVEGTSNPNLYWYRQAAGRGLQLLFYSVGIGQISSEVPQNLSASRPQDRQFILSSKKLLLSDSGFYLCAWSVEFDGELFFGEGSRLTVL.

The chain carries TRBV9 and TRBJ2-1, with a tentative D call TRBD2 (6 bases). Germline CDR1 is SGDLS and CDR2 is YYNGEE. This CDR3 comprises 16 residues. Between the trimmed V and J ends, which lost 0 bases and 3 bases, there was a span of 13 bases. CDR3 nucleotides: TGTGCCAGCAGCGTAGAGGCAATAGCGGACTACAATGAGCAGTTCTTC. It translates to CASSVEAIADYNEQFF. The full variable domain, rest sourced from reference TRBV9 and TRBJ2-1, is DSGVTQTPKHLITATGQRVTLRCSPRSGDLSVYWYQQSLDQGLQFLIQYYNGEERAKGNILERFSAQQFPDLHSELNLSSLELGDSALYFCASSVEAIADYNEQFFGPGTRLTVL.

J is TRBJ2-6 and V is TRBV16, with TRBD1 matching 8 bases. The V segment lost 7 bases and the J segment 4 bases; nucleotides outside the gene matches: 3. The germline V gene has CDR1 KGHSY and CDR2 FQNENV. This CDR3 has 14 residues. The CDR3 DNA follows: TGTGCCAGCACCCAGGGGGCAGGGGCCAACGTCCTGACTTTC. This translates into CASTQGAGANVLTF.

The rearrangement links TRBV11-2 to TRBJ2-1; 13 nucleotides line up with TRBD2. The CDR3 contains 15 residues. Looked up from germline, CDR1 is SGHAT and CDR2 is FQNNGV. Losses at the gene ends were 3 bases for V and 7 bases for J; bases not matched to a gene: 3. In DNA, the CDR3 is TGTGCCAGCAGCTTGTCGACTAGCGGGGGGAATGAGCAGTTCTTC. Its translation: CASSLSTSGGNEQFF.

The rearrangement uses TRBV6-5 and TRBJ2-7, with 9 bases aligning to TRBD1. Germline CDR1 reads MNHEY; CDR2 reads SVGAGI. With 4 bases clipped from V and 1 base from J, the junction kept 5 bases outside the gene matches. CDR3 size: 15 residues. The CDR3 nucleotides are TGTGCCAGCAGTTTACAGGGGGCGATATCCTACGAGCAGTACTTC. This sequence encodes CASSLQGAISYEQYF.

The V and J genes are TRBV30 and TRBJ2-3; D gene unclear. V was cut by 0 bases and J by 7 bases, with 14 bases left in between. This CDR3 is built from 14 residues. Germline V lookup: CDR1 GTSNPN, CDR2 SVGIG (reference sequence). The CDR3 loop reads CAWSVRRTSYTQYF. The CDR3, as DNA: TGTGCCTGGAGTGTACGAAGAACAAGTTATACGCAGTATTTT.

Only one count was recorded for this clone. The CDR3 reads CASSHTGGYTF. For the CDR3, the DNA is TGTGCCAGCAGTCATACAGGTGGCTACACCTTC. This sequence joins TRBV12-3 or TRBV12-4 and TRBJ1-2, with a weak D call TRBD1 (5 bases). This CDR3 contains 11 residues. V was pared by 5 bases and J by 7 bases, with 8 bases between.

This clone was picked up a small number of times. This rearrangement joins TRBV7-2 to TRBJ1-4, with 7 bases that match TRBD1. Germline values: CDR1 SGHTA, CDR2 FQGNSA. This CDR3 has 14 amino acids. The V and J ends lost 5 bases and 3 bases, in that order; junction bases with no gene match: 3. The CDR3 DNA is TGTGCCAGCAGCCGTGGGACAGCTAATGAAAAACTGTTTTTT. This codes for CASSRGTANEKLFF. The full variable domain, completed using reference TRBV7-2 and TRBJ1-4, is GAGVSQSPSNKVTEKGKDVELRCDPISGHTALYWYRQSLGQGLEFLIYFQGNSAPDKSGLPSDRFSAERTGGSVSTLTIQRTQQEDSAVYLCASSRGTANEKLFFGSGTQLSVL.

This clone occurred many times. The chain links TRBV29-1 to TRBJ2-1; 10 bases agree with TRBD2. The CDR3 has 13 amino acids. The germline gives CDR1 SQVTM, CDR2 ANQGSEA. J lost 10 bases, V lost 4 bases, and 7 bases had no gene match. The CDR3 here is CSVGETSGEEQFF. CDR3 DNA: TGCAGCGTTGGCGAAACTAGCGGGGAAGAGCAGTTCTTC.

The chain combines TRBV7-8 with TRBJ2-5, with TRBD2 matching 9 bases. Trimming removed 5 bases from V and 0 bases from J; junction bases left unmatched: 4. CDR1 is SGHVS, CDR2 FQNEAQ, per germline. The CDR3 sequence is 15 residues long. In DNA form, the CDR3 reads TGTGCCAGCAGCCATAGCGGGGGACACCAAGAGACCCAGTACTTC. This codes for CASSHSGGHQETQYF.

The V and J genes are TRBV15 and TRBJ1-2; possible D gene TRBD1, 5 bases. The V gene's germline CDR1 is LNHNV and CDR2 YYDKDF (reference sequence). V lost 0 bases to trimming and J lost 2 bases, with 7 bases between them. This CDR3 contains 14 residues. The CDR3 reads CATSRDRANYGYTF. The CDR3 DNA reads as TGTGCCACCAGCAGAGACAGGGCCAACTATGGCTACACCTTC.

Only one count was recorded for this clone. The chain employs TRBV30 and TRBJ2-7; tentative D call: TRBD2 (6 bases). V gave up 2 bases and J gave up 5 bases, with 13 bases separating them. The CDR3 has 13 amino acids. Germline CDR1 reads GTSNPN; CDR2 reads SVGIG (reference sequence). As DNA, the CDR3 is TGTGCCTGGAGTCAGGGAGGTTTCGACGAGCAGTACTTC. Its translation is CAWSQGGFDEQYF.

The genes are TRBV10-2 and TRBJ1-5; 8 nucleotides match TRBD1. V was pared by 4 bases and J by 8 bases, with 13 bases of the junction left unmatched. The germline gives CDR1 WSHSY, CDR2 SAAADI. The CDR3 has 16 amino acids. CDR3 loop: CASSVILGQGVEPQHF. The CDR3 DNA is TGCGCCAGCAGTGTCATTCTTGGACAGGGAGTAGAGCCCCAGCATTTT.

This rearrangement joins TRBV2 to TRBJ1-6, with a possible D match to TRBD1 (6 bases). The CDR3 contains 14 residues. Germline CDR1 reads SNHLY; CDR2 reads FYNNEI. The V end was cut by 3 bases, the J end by 9 bases, with 12 bases between. The DNA of the CDR3 is TGTGCCAGCAGTGATTACAGGGAAGGTTCACCCCTCCACTTT. This codes for CASSDYREGSPLHF.

The chain combines TRBV5-6 with TRBJ2-1; 7 bases map to TRBD1. V trimming: 4 bases; J trimming: 1 base; junction bases outside the gene matches: 8. The CDR3 spans 16 residues. Germline V gives CDR1 SGHDT, CDR2 YYEEEE. The CDR3 protein is CASSREQGRSYNEQFF. In nucleotides, the CDR3 is TGTGCCAGCAGCCGCGAACAGGGGCGATCCTACAATGAGCAGTTCTTC.

The chain joins TRBV29-1 to TRBJ1-2; TRBD1 agrees at 9 bases. The germline gives CDR1 SQVTM, CDR2 ANQGSEA. The CDR3 loop spans 12 amino acids. J lost 8 bases, V lost 4 bases, and 5 bases had no gene match. CDR3 DNA: TGCAGCGTTGGGGGACAGGGTGGAGGCTACACCTTC. It is translated as CSVGGQGGGYTF.

Only a few counts were recorded for this clone. The chain uses TRBV30 and TRBJ2-5, with 10 bases fitting TRBD2. This CDR3 region has 15 residues. V lost 2 bases, J lost 7 bases, and 10 bases stayed unmatched. Germline loops: CDR1 GTSNPN, CDR2 SVGIG (reference sequence). This CDR3 is CAWSRLAGAAGTQYF. The CDR3 DNA reads TGTGCCTGGAGTCGGCTAGCGGGAGCAGCCGGGACCCAGTACTTC.

This clone came up a few times. The chain uses TRBV2 and TRBJ1-6; perhaps TRBD1 as D (6 bases). Trimming took off 9 bases at V and 9 bases at J, with 15 bases between the two ends. Germline V gene data show CDR1 as SNHLY and CDR2 as FYNNEI. The CDR3 runs 13 residues. The DNA of the CDR3 is TGTGCCAGTGTACAGGGTCGGAGTTCACCCCTCCACTTT. Translating it yields CASVQGRSSPLHF.

V and J are TRBV2 and TRBJ1-1; perhaps TRBD1 as D (6 bases). Trimming shortened V by 6 bases and J by 5 bases, and 16 bases separated the two germline ends. The CDR3 is 14 amino acids. CDR1 is SNHLY, CDR2 FYNNEI, per germline. CDR3 residues: CASRSTGTETEAFF. The CDR3, as DNA: TGTGCCAGCAGATCTACAGGGACCGAGACTGAAGCTTTCTTT.

The chain uses TRBV3-1 (or the pseudogene TRBV3-2) and TRBJ2-4; 9 positions match TRBD2. The CDR3 extends over 15 amino acids. Losses at the gene ends were 0 bases for V and 7 bases for J; bases not matched to a gene: 4. CDR1 is LGHDT, CDR2 YNNKEL, per germline (reference sequence). CDR3 sequence reads: CASSQDTLAGNIQYF. Written as DNA, the CDR3 is TGTGCCAGCAGCCAAGATACACTAGCGGGTAACATTCAGTACTTC.

J is TRBJ2-2 and V is TRBV13; weak D call: TRBD1 (6 bases). CDR3 length: 13 residues. The V and J ends lost 9 bases and 6 bases respectively, with 14 bases between them. CDR1 and CDR2 (germline): PRHDT, FYEKMQ (reference sequence). The DNA of the CDR3 is TGTGCCAGTCAGGGGATCAGGGCCGGGGAGCTGTTTTTT. Protein sequence: CASQGIRAGELFF.

The chain is built from TRBV19 and TRBJ2-3, with D tentatively TRBD1 (7 bases). V lost 4 bases, J lost 2 bases, and 16 bases lay in between. CDR1 and CDR2 (germline): LNHDA, SQIVND (reference sequence). The CDR3 is 16 residues long. CDR3 sequence (DNA): TGTGCCAGTAGTAGCGCCGCAGGGGGGTACACAGATACGCAGTATTTT. It codes for CASSSAAGGYTDTQYF.

The V call is TRBV5-1, the J call TRBJ2-7; 11 bases agree with TRBD1. Germline-derived CDR1 and CDR2 are SGHRS and YFSETQ. The trim removed 2 bases at V and 9 bases at J, leaving 10 bases unmatched. This CDR3 comprises 15 residues. The CDR3 loop reads CASSLGQGAPGAQYF. CDR3 coding DNA: TGCGCCAGCAGCTTAGGACAGGGGGCTCCCGGGGCGCAGTACTTC.

The chain joins TRBV12-3 or TRBV12-4 to TRBJ1-2; a weak D match, TRBD1 (6 bases). Trimming removed 5 bases at V and 5 bases at J, with 12 bases between. The CDR3 runs 13 residues. The CDR3 sequence is CASSRQDSYGYTF. The CDR3 nucleotides read TGTGCCAGCAGTCGCCAGGACAGTTATGGCTACACCTTC.

This chain uses TRBV18 with TRBJ2-7, with a tentative D call TRBD2 (5 bases). The length of the CDR3 is 14 residues. V dropped 3 bases and J dropped 3 bases, with 12 bases sitting between them. Germline CDR1 and CDR2: KGHSH and LQKENI. DNA for the CDR3: TGTGCCAGCTCACCTCCCGGGATTGTCTACGAGCAGTACTTC. Translating it yields CASSPPGIVYEQYF. Supplemented by reference TRBV18 and TRBJ2-7, the full variable domain reads NAGVMQNPRHLVRRRGQEARLRCSPMKGHSHVYWYRQLPEEGLKFMVYLQKENIIDESGMPKERFSAEFPKEGPSILRIQQVVRGDSAAYFCASSPPGIVYEQYFGPGTRLTVT.

At least ten counts were recorded for this clone. The same CDR3 is also encoded by other DNA sequences in this sample. The V call is TRBV30, the J call TRBJ1-2; D perhaps matches TRBD1 (5 bases). Germline assignment: CDR1 GTSNPN and CDR2 SVGIG (reference sequence). This CDR3 has 15 amino acids. CDR3 sequence (DNA): TGTGCGGGGGATCTCGGCCGGGGGGATTCGTATGGCTACACCTTC. Its protein product is CAGDLGRGDSYGYTF.

This clone was seen only once. The chain joins TRBV7-2 to TRBJ1-1, with 9 bases aligning to TRBD1. The CDR3 has 15 residues. Germline V gene lookup returns CDR1 SGHTA and CDR2 FQGNSA. The trim removed 4 bases at V and 4 bases at J, leaving 7 bases unmatched. The CDR3 DNA reads TGTGCCAGCAGCTCGACAGGGGGAGCGGTCACTGAAGCTTTCTTT. This encodes CASSSTGGAVTEAFF.

This sequence joins TRBV2 and TRBJ1-2; 7 bases align to TRBD1. CDR1 is SNHLY, CDR2 FYNNEI, per germline. The CDR3 extends over 13 amino acids. J lost 4 bases, V lost 4 bases, and 3 bases had no gene match. The CDR3 nucleotides read TGTGCCAGCAGTGGACAGGGATCCTATGGCTACACCTTC. Its translation is CASSGQGSYGYTF.